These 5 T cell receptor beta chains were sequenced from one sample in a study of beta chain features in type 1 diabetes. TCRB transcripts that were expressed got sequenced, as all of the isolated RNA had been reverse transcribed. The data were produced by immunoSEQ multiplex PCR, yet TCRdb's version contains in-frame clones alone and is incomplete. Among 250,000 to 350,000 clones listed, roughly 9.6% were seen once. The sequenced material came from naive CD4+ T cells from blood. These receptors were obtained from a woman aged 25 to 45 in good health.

The CDR3 DNA is TGTGCCAGCAGCCTCCTAGCGCCCGGAGAGACCCAGTACTTC. Translated, it gives CASSLLAPGETQYF. The V and J genes are TRBV4-2 and TRBJ2-5; TRBD2 might be the D (6 bases). Trimming removed 4 bases at V and 4 bases at J, with 13 bases between. The CDR3 consists of 14 residues. The germline CDR1 and CDR2 sequences are LGHNA and YNFKEQ.

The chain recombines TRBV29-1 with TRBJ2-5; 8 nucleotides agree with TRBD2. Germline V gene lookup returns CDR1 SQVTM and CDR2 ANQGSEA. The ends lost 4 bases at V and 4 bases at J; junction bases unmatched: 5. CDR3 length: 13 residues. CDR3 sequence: CSVGGTRGETQYF. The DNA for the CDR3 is TGCAGCGTTGGAGGGACTAGGGGAGAGACCCAGTACTTC.

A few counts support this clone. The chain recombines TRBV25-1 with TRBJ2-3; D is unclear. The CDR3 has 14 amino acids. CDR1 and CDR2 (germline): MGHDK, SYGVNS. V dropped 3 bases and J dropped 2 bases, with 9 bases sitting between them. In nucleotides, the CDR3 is TGTGCCAGCAGTGATATTCCTTACACAGATACGCAGTATTTT. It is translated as CASSDIPYTDTQYF.

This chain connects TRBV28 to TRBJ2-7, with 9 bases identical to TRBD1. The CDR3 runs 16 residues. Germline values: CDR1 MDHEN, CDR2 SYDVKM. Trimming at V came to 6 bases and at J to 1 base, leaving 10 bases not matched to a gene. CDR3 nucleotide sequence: TGTGCCAGCAGCCACGGGGGGACAGGGCATTCCTACGAGCAGTACTTC. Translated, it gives CASSHGGTGHSYEQYF.

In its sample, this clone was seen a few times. This CDR3 is CAISDESWGQKQYF. The CDR3, as DNA: TGTGCCATCAGTGACGAGTCCTGGGGGCAAAAGCAGTACTTC. This chain links TRBV10-3 with TRBJ2-7, with D tentatively TRBD1 (6 bases). Trimming removed 3 bases from V and 8 bases from J, with 17 bases in between. The CDR3 is 14 residues long. Germline lookup yields CDR1 ENHRY and CDR2 SYGVKD.